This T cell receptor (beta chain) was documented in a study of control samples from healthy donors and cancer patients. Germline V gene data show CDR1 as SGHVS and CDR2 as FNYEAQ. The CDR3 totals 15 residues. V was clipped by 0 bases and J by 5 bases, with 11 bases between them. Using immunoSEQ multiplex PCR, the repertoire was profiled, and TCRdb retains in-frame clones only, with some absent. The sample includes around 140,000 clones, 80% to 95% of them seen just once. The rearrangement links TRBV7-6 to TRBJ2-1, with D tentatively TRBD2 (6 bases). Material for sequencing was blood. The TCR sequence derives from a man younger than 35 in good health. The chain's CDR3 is CASSLAAGRDNEQFF. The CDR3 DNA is TGTGCCAGCAGCTTAGCAGCGGGTAGGGACAATGAGCAGTTCTTC.